The 8 T cell receptor beta chains below come from one sample, sequenced in a study of CD8 T cells in Susac syndrome. RNA, at about 0.45 to 1 ug, was reverse transcribed with random hexamers. TCRdb ran MiXCR on the immunoSEQ multiplex PCR reads and lists one entry per CDR3 protein. The sample lists about 150,000 distinct CDR3 sequences; around 93% were seen once. Sequences were obtained from CD4+ T cells from PBMCs. Receptor source: a human donor with multiple sclerosis.

V is TRBV19 and J is TRBJ2-7, with 11 bases fitting TRBD1. V shed 10 bases and J 1 base; nucleotides not matched to a gene: 3. Germline V gene sequence: CDR1 LNHDA, CDR2 SQIVND (reference sequence). The CDR3 covers 13 residues. The CDR3 coding sequence is TGTGCCACCAGGGACAGGGGGTCCTACGAGCAGTACTTC. Translating it yields CATRDRGSYEQYF.

V gene TRBV6-1 combines with J gene TRBJ2-7, with TRBD1 identical over 7 bases. The length of the CDR3 is 15 residues. Germline V gene sequence: CDR1 MNHNS, CDR2 SASEGT. The J segment lost 6 bases and the V segment lost 10 bases, leaving 18 bases of the junction unmatched. The CDR3 protein is CAIGGKGALFGEQYF. The CDR3 bases are TGTGCCATAGGCGGCAAGGGGGCTTTGTTCGGCGAGCAGTACTTC.

CDR3 DNA: TGTGCCAGTAGTACCCGGTGGGGGACCGGGGAGCTGTTTTTT. As protein: CASSTRWGTGELFF. The chain has TRBV19 and TRBJ2-2; D may be TRBD1 or TRBD2 (5 bases each). Germline V lookup: CDR1 LNHDA, CDR2 SQIVND (reference sequence). Between the trimmed V and J ends, which lost 4 bases and 5 bases, there was a span of 11 bases. This CDR3 is built from 14 residues. The complete variable domain, with remaining parts taken from reference TRBV19 and TRBJ2-2, reads DGGITQSPKYLFRKEGQNVTLSCEQNLNHDAMYWYRQDPGQGLRLIYYSQIVNDFQKGDIAEGYSVSREKKESFPLTVTSAQKNPTAFYLCASSTRWGTGELFFGEGSRLTVL.

This clonotype was counted a single time. The chain employs TRBV27 and TRBJ2-5, with D possibly matching TRBD1 (5 bases). CDR3 length: 13 residues. The germline gives CDR1 MNHEY, CDR2 SMNVEV (reference sequence). The V end lost 6 bases, the J end lost 5 bases, and 13 bases lay between the germline ends. This CDR3 reads CASRLRGRETQYF. The CDR3 DNA is TGTGCCAGCAGGCTAAGGGGTCGGGAGACCCAGTACTTC.

CDR3 bases: TGTGCCAGCACATCGGGACTAGCGGAAAACATTCAGTACTTC. Translation gives CASTSGLAENIQYF. This chain joins TRBV7-9 and TRBJ2-4, with TRBD2 matching over 11 bases. Germline V CDR1 and CDR2: SEHNR, FQNEAQ (reference sequence). V was clipped by 7 bases and J by 5 bases; unmatched bases: 4. The CDR3 spans 14 residues.

The sample holds one count of this clonotype. The chain couples TRBV5-1 to TRBJ2-5; 8 nucleotides line up with TRBD1. CDR1 is SGHRS and CDR2 is YFSETQ in the germline V gene. This CDR3 spans 15 amino acids. V shed 7 bases, J shed 2 bases, and the junction held 10 bases outside the gene matches. CDR3 sequence (DNA): TGCGCCAGCGCGGGCCCAGGGGGCTGGCAAGAGACCCAGTACTTC. It yields the protein CASAGPGGWQETQYF.

V is TRBV20-1 and J is TRBJ2-5; 7 nucleotides agree with TRBD2. CDR1 and CDR2 from the germline V gene are DFQATT and SNEGSKA (reference sequence). With V trimmed by 0 bases and J by 7 bases, 14 bases remained unmatched. The CDR3 spans 16 residues. The CDR3 loop reads CSARDAPTSLIGTQYF. CDR3 nucleotides: TGCAGTGCTAGAGATGCCCCGACTAGCCTCATTGGGACCCAGTACTTC.

J is TRBJ2-2 and V is TRBV18; possibly TRBD2 for D (6 bases). V was shortened by 2 bases and J by 2 bases, with 15 bases between the two germline ends. The CDR3 loop spans 17 amino acids. Germline V gives CDR1 KGHSH, CDR2 LQKENI. CDR3 sequence: CASSPASSGTNTGELFF. The DNA for the CDR3 is TGTGCCAGCTCACCAGCCTCAAGTGGGACTAACACCGGGGAGCTGTTTTTT. The whole variable domain, filled in from reference TRBV18 and TRBJ2-2, reads NAGVMQNPRHLVRRRGQEARLRCSPMKGHSHVYWYRQLPEEGLKFMVYLQKENIIDESGMPKERFSAEFPKEGPSILRIQQVVRGDSAAYFCASSPASSGTNTGELFFGEGSRLTVL.